Shown below are 31 T cell receptor beta chains from a single sample sequenced in a study of post-analysis software for immune sequencing data. Study results and caveats: TRBV5-6, TRBV5-1 and TRBV20-1 belonged to a set of a handful of TRBV segments that were more frequent in patients than controls.

Unique molecular identifiers tagged the TCR beta cDNA libraries. TCRdb recomputed calls from the PCR reads with MiXCR, one row per CDR3 protein. Found here are more than 450,000 distinct CDR3 sequences, 40% to 50% of them singletons; the top ten hold under 2%. These receptors' antigens are unknown. Sequencing used blood. The source is a girl aged 10 to 17 with multiple sclerosis.

The CDR3 region has the DNA TGCAGTGCTATGGGGACAGCCTATGGCTACACCTTC. This encodes CSAMGTAYGYTF. This chain uses TRBV20-1 with TRBJ1-2; TRBD1 matches at 7 bases. CDR1 is DFQATT, CDR2 SNEGSKA, per germline (reference sequence). J was trimmed by 4 bases and V by 4 bases; bases with no gene match: 3. There are 12 residues in the CDR3.

This clonotype was seen a few times. The genes are TRBV6-5 and TRBJ1-6; D is perhaps TRBD1 (6 bases). Germline CDR1 reads MNHEY; CDR2 reads SVGAGI. Trimming removed 2 bases at V and 10 bases at J, with 9 bases between. The CDR3 sequence is 13 residues long. The CDR3 loop reads CASSYAQGSPLHF. The CDR3, as DNA: TGTGCCAGCAGTTACGCCCAGGGGTCACCCCTCCACTTT.

The V gene is TRBV12-3 or TRBV12-4, the J gene TRBJ2-1; tentative D call: TRBD1 (6 bases). This CDR3 spans 14 amino acids. V was shortened by 4 bases and J by 6 bases, with 13 bases between the two germline ends. This CDR3 is CASSSGVTLNEQFF. In DNA, the CDR3 is TGTGCCAGCAGTTCAGGGGTCACACTCAATGAGCAGTTCTTC.

A few counts support this clonotype. The V call is TRBV20-1, the J call TRBJ2-4; possibly TRBD1 for D (6 bases). The CDR3 length is 13 residues. Trimming took off 6 bases at V and 3 bases at J, with 12 bases between the two ends. Germline V gene lookup returns CDR1 DFQATT and CDR2 SNEGSKA (reference sequence). The chain's CDR3 is CSAPGVDKNIQYF. The CDR3 DNA sequence: TGCAGTGCCCCAGGGGTGGACAAAAACATTCAGTACTTC.

This chain uses TRBV7-9 with TRBJ2-7, with D unclear. Germline values: CDR1 SEHNR, CDR2 FQNEAQ (reference sequence). The V gene lost 4 bases and the J gene lost 3 bases, with 13 bases spanning the gap. This CDR3 spans 14 amino acids. In nucleotides, the CDR3 is TGTGCCAGCAGCTGGTCGTACAATTTCTACGAGCAGTACTTC. Amino acid sequence: CASSWSYNFYEQYF.

CDR3 protein: CATSVDTEAFF. CDR3 DNA: TGTGCCACCAGTGTCGACACTGAAGCTTTCTTT. The genes are TRBV24-1 and TRBJ1-1; D not certain. CDR1 and CDR2 from the germline V gene are KGHDR and SFDVKD. There are 11 residues in the CDR3. V was clipped by 5 bases and J by 3 bases, with 3 bases between them.

This chain links TRBV28 with TRBJ1-1; D might be TRBD1 (5 bases). In germline, CDR1 is MDHEN, CDR2 SYDVKM. Trimming shortened V by 7 bases and J by 0 bases, and 12 bases separated the two germline ends. The CDR3 extends over 14 amino acids. The CDR3 loop is CASNGGRLNTEAFF. The CDR3 DNA reads as TGTGCCAGCAATGGGGGTCGGTTGAACACTGAAGCTTTCTTT.

This clonotype has just one count. This rearrangement joins TRBV6-5 to TRBJ1-3; D is ambiguous. Trimming took 11 bases from V and 2 from J, leaving 10 bases between them. The germline V gene encodes CDR1 MNHEY and CDR2 SVGAGI. The CDR3 consists of 12 residues. CDR3 nucleotide sequence: TGTGCCGCCACCGGGACTGGAAACACCATATATTTT. Translation gives CAATGTGNTIYF.

The chain combines TRBV12-3 or TRBV12-4 with TRBJ1-4, with D possibly TRBD1 on 6 matching bases. This CDR3 is built from 16 residues. With 5 bases removed from V and 2 bases from J, the gap between germline ends came to 15 bases. CDR3 region: CASSPKQGSTNEKLFF. The CDR3 bases are TGTGCCAGCAGTCCCAAACAGGGATCGACTAATGAAAAACTGTTTTTT.

This clonotype was observed a handful of times. CDR3 in amino acids: CASSLGLADTSSYEQYF. CDR3 DNA: TGTGCCAGCAGCTTAGGATTAGCGGACACAAGCTCCTACGAGCAGTACTTC. This sequence joins TRBV7-8 and TRBJ2-7, with D tentatively TRBD2 (6 bases). Trimming removed 1 base from V and 0 bases from J, with 16 bases in between. The CDR3 has 17 residues. Germline CDR1 reads SGHVS; CDR2 reads FQNEAQ.

V gene TRBV19 combines with J gene TRBJ2-7; D is possibly TRBD2 (5 bases). Trimming removed 10 bases at V and 1 base at J, with 14 bases between. CDR1 LNHDA and CDR2 SQIVND come from the germline V gene (reference sequence). The length of the CDR3 is 13 residues. CDR3 region: CATTGKESYEQYF. As DNA, the CDR3 is TGTGCCACCACGGGGAAGGAGTCCTACGAGCAGTACTTC.

Ten or more counts support this clonotype. The rearrangement links TRBV5-5 to TRBJ2-4; D gene uncertain. Trimming took 0 bases from V and 0 from J, leaving 10 bases between them. CDR3 length equals 16 residues. CDR1 is SGHKS and CDR2 is YYEKEE in the germline V gene (reference sequence). The CDR3 sequence is CASSLGPSLAKNIQYF. The CDR3 DNA follows: TGTGCCAGCAGCTTGGGACCGTCCCTAGCCAAAAACATTCAGTACTTC. The full variable domain, rest sourced from reference TRBV5-5 and TRBJ2-4, is DAGVTQSPTHLIKTRGQQVTLRCSPISGHKSVSWYQQVLGQGPQFIFQYYEKEERGRGNFPDRFSARQFPNYSSELNVNALLLGDSALYLCASSLGPSLAKNIQYFGAGTRLSVL.

There are many counts of this clonotype. V usage is TRBV27 and J usage is TRBJ1-1; TRBD1 matches at 7 bases. With 2 bases clipped from V and 0 bases from J, the junction kept 0 bases outside the gene matches. Germline CDR1 MNHEY, CDR2 SMNVEV (reference sequence). This CDR3 is built from 14 residues. The CDR3 sequence is CASSLGTVNTEAFF. The CDR3 DNA is TGTGCCAGCAGTTTAGGGACAGTGAACACTGAAGCTTTCTTT.

This clonotype has only a few counts. The V and J genes are TRBV11-3 and TRBJ2-1; 8 bases map to TRBD1. CDR3 length: 16 amino acids. Germline V gene data show CDR1 as SGHNT and CDR2 as YENEEA. The trim removed 2 bases at V and 6 bases at J, leaving 9 bases unmatched. This chain's CDR3 is CASSLRGQGASNEQFF. In nucleotides, the CDR3 is TGTGCCAGCAGCTTACGCGGGCAGGGGGCGTCCAATGAGCAGTTCTTC.

The chain is built from TRBV14 and TRBJ2-7; D remains unclear. Matching the DNA end better, TRBJ2-5 makes the J call doubtful. The CDR3 loop spans 14 amino acids. CDR1 and CDR2 from the germline V gene are SGHDN and FVKESK. The CDR3 region has the DNA TGTGCCAGCAGCCGGTACCTTGCGGAGGAGACCCAGTACTTC. Translation: CASSRYLAEETQYF.

This clonotype was counted only a few times. The J gene is TRBJ2-7, the V gene TRBV10-2; D is unclear. Trimming stripped 11 bases from V and 0 bases from J, with 11 bases between. The CDR3 is 12 amino acids. The germline gives CDR1 WSHSY, CDR2 SAAADI. In DNA, the CDR3 is TGCGCCGTCCTCGACAACTCCTACGAGCAGTACTTC. Its protein product is CAVLDNSYEQYF.

This chain connects TRBV28 to TRBJ2-1; TRBD2 matches at 10 bases. V lost 3 bases and J lost 4; bases outside the gene matches: 6. The CDR3 runs to 16 residues. Germline CDR1 and CDR2: MDHEN and SYDVKM. CDR3 residues: CASSLWTSGSYNEQFF. CDR3 in DNA: TGTGCCAGCAGTTTGTGGACTAGCGGAAGTTACAATGAGCAGTTCTTC.

This clonotype has just a few counts. This rearrangement joins TRBV7-9 to TRBJ1-4; D remains unclear. The V end was cut by 0 bases, the J end by 6 bases, with 2 bases between. The CDR3 has 12 residues. The germline gives CDR1 SEHNR, CDR2 FQNEAQ (reference sequence). DNA for the CDR3: TGTGCCAGCAGCTTAGCACATGAAAAACTGTTTTTT. It translates to CASSLAHEKLFF.

V gene TRBV11-2 combines with J gene TRBJ2-7, with a possible D match to TRBD2 (5 bases). There are 16 residues in the CDR3. Germline V gives CDR1 SGHAT, CDR2 FQNNGV. The ends were cut back, 5 bases at V and 0 bases at J, with 17 bases in the middle. The CDR3 sequence: CASSLLRMDFSYEQYF. The CDR3 coding sequence is TGTGCCAGCAGCCTGCTTAGAATGGACTTCTCCTACGAGCAGTACTTC.

The table lists this clonotype with a few counts. The V and J genes are TRBV12-3 or TRBV12-4 and TRBJ1-5; D might be TRBD1 (5 bases). V lost 4 bases and J lost 1, with 14 bases in between. This CDR3 has 16 amino acids. The CDR3 sequence is CASSSRAGMSNQPQHF. The CDR3 coding sequence is TGTGCCAGCAGTTCCCGGGCAGGGATGAGCAATCAGCCCCAGCATTTT.

This clonotype has ten or more counts. Given a much more abundant clone one base away, this may be a read error. The rearrangement uses TRBV10-2 and TRBJ1-6; TRBD1 matches 9 bases. Germline loops: CDR1 WSHSY, CDR2 SAAADI. The CDR3 totals 15 residues. Here the CDR3 reads CASGPWDRVNSPPHF. The CDR3, as DNA: TGCGCCAGCGGGCCGTGGGACAGGGTTAATTCACCCCCCCACTTT.

The chain joins TRBV20-1 to TRBJ1-2, with 10 bases that match TRBD1. Germline lookup yields CDR1 DFQATT and CDR2 SNEGSKA (reference sequence). The length of the CDR3 is 14 residues. V trimming: 5 bases; J trimming: 8 bases; junction bases outside the gene matches: 11. The CDR3 sequence is CSAPLGTGVGGYTF. The CDR3 nucleotides read TGCAGTGCTCCTCTGGGGACAGGGGTCGGAGGCTACACCTTC.

This clonotype was observed at least ten times. This rearrangement joins TRBV6-5 to TRBJ1-2, with D perhaps TRBD1 (5 bases). Germline CDR1 and CDR2: MNHEY and SVGAGI. V lost 0 bases, J lost 2 bases, and 10 bases lay in between. The CDR3 sequence is 15 residues long. The DNA for the CDR3 is TGTGCCAGCAGTTACTCGGCCAGGGAAAACTATGGCTACACCTTC. This sequence encodes CASSYSARENYGYTF.

The table lists this clonotype with a few counts. J is TRBJ1-1 and V is TRBV20-1, with a possible D match to TRBD1 (5 bases). Trimming took 1 base from V and 0 from J, leaving 12 bases between them. This CDR3 contains 15 residues. Germline-derived CDR1 and CDR2 are DFQATT and SNEGSKA (reference sequence). The chain's CDR3 is CSARGRRQLNTEAFF. The CDR3, as DNA: TGCAGTGCTAGAGGTCGGCGACAGTTGAACACTGAAGCTTTCTTT.

This chain joins TRBV6-5 and TRBJ1-5; a weak D match, TRBD1 (6 bases). The CDR3 runs to 14 residues. V lost 4 bases and J 6 bases, leaving 13 bases between the germline ends. CDR1 is MNHEY and CDR2 is SVGAGI in the germline V gene. CDR3 nucleotide sequence: TGTGCCAGCAGTTTCTACGCCAGGGGTCAGCCCCAGCATTTT. Translating gives CASSFYARGQPQHF.

This clonotype has at least ten counts. Here the CDR3 reads CASSLDRGEQFF. The CDR3 DNA reads as TGTGCCAGCAGCTTAGATCGGGGTGAGCAGTTCTTC. V gene TRBV11-3 combines with J gene TRBJ2-1; a weak D match, TRBD2 (5 bases). Between the trimmed V and J ends, which lost 0 bases and 9 bases, there was a span of 6 bases. The CDR3 covers 12 residues. The germline V gene encodes CDR1 SGHNT and CDR2 YENEEA.

This clonotype was seen only a few times. The rearrangement joins TRBV7-2 to TRBJ2-7, with 9 positions matching TRBD1. The CDR3 is 15 residues long. Trimming cost V 5 bases and J 4 bases; bases outside gene matches: 9. CDR1 SGHTA and CDR2 FQGNSA come from the germline V gene. For the CDR3, the DNA is TGTGCCAGCAGCCTCCGGGACGGACAGGGGTACGAGCAGTACTTC. Translation: CASSLRDGQGYEQYF.

The chain recombines TRBV12-3 or TRBV12-4 with TRBJ2-1; maybe TRBD2 (6 bases). The CDR3 loop spans 13 amino acids. The V gene lost 7 bases and the J gene lost 8 bases, with 15 bases spanning the gap. The CDR3, as DNA: TGTGCCAGCACCCTGGGACTGGACGATGAGCAGTTCTTC. It is translated as CASTLGLDDEQFF.

This clonotype has only a few counts. This chain links TRBV15 with TRBJ2-1; TRBD1 matches 9 bases. This CDR3 has 16 residues. CDR1 and CDR2 from the germline V gene are LNHNV and YYDKDF (reference sequence). With 5 bases clipped from V and 0 bases from J, the junction kept 5 bases outside the gene matches. This chain's CDR3 is CATSARDRASYNEQFF. Written as DNA, the CDR3 is TGTGCCACCAGCGCAAGGGACAGGGCCTCCTACAATGAGCAGTTCTTC.

This chain links TRBV6-5 with TRBJ2-5; D gene ambiguous. The CDR3 totals 13 residues. CDR1 MNHEY and CDR2 SVGAGI come from the germline V gene. With 2 bases removed from V and 4 bases from J, the gap between germline ends came to 8 bases. CDR3 in amino acids: CASSYGQGETQYF. The DNA for the CDR3 is TGTGCCAGCAGTTACGGGCAAGGAGAGACCCAGTACTTC.

This clonotype was recorded a few times. The gene calls are TRBV5-1 and TRBJ2-3; D is perhaps TRBD1 or TRBD2 (5 bases each). V was trimmed by 2 bases and J by 4 bases, leaving 14 bases between them. The CDR3 runs 15 residues. Germline V gene sequence: CDR1 SGHRS, CDR2 YFSETQ. This CDR3 reads CASSLRGERADTQYF. CDR3 nucleotide sequence: TGCGCCAGCAGCTTAAGGGGAGAAAGGGCAGATACGCAGTATTTT.